Presented here are 25 T cell receptor beta chains from one specimen sequenced in a study of T cell repertoires in cytomegalovirus infection. TCRdb itself ran the reads through MiXCR, one entry per CDR3 protein. The sample has 800,000 to 950,000 distinct CDR3 sequences; approximately 32% are singletons. No antigen has been identified for these receptors. Sequenced here: cultured CD8+ T cells from PBMCs, sampled from culture after CMV antigen stimulation. These receptor sequences come from a human donor in good health (CMV status not recorded). Some clones in this sample may be carry-over from other donors' samples.

About this clonotype itself: Since a much larger clone is just one base distant, this may be a read error. The J gene is TRBJ1-3, the V gene TRBV7-2; D remains unclear. Germline V lookup: CDR1 SGHTA, CDR2 FQGNSA. The CDR3 covers 16 residues. CDR3 sequence reads: CASILEVGISGNTIYF. CDR3 nucleotide sequence: TGTGCCAGCATCTTAGAAGTCGGAATCTCTGGAAACACCATATATTTT.

This clonotype was recorded at least ten times. This chain connects TRBV7-2 to TRBJ1-4; tentative D call: TRBD1 (5 bases). The CDR3 length is 15 residues. The germline V gene encodes CDR1 SGHTA and CDR2 FQGNSA. V gave up 6 bases and J gave up 8 bases, with 19 bases separating them. The chain's CDR3 is CASSTEPGFKEKLFF. The DNA of the CDR3 is TGTGCCAGCAGTACAGAACCAGGGTTTAAGGAAAAACTGTTTTTT.

The chain employs TRBV6-1 and TRBJ1-1; D remains unclear. There are 16 residues in the CDR3. CDR1 and CDR2 from the germline V gene are MNHNS and SASEGT. The V gene lost 8 bases and the J gene lost 4 bases, with 23 bases spanning the gap. CDR3 nucleotides: TGTGCCAGCCTCCTCGAAGGCTATAAACTGCTCACTGAAGCTTTCTTT. Protein product: CASLLEGYKLLTEAFF.

This clonotype was counted a single time. V and J are TRBV27 and TRBJ1-5; D uncertain. Trimming took off 0 bases at V and 9 bases at J, with 9 bases between the two ends. The CDR3 covers 13 residues. The germline gives CDR1 MNHEY, CDR2 SMNVEV (reference sequence). CDR3 bases: TGTGCCAGCAGTTTATCGTGGGGTCTGCCCCAGCATTTT. Amino acids: CASSLSWGLPQHF.

Of note for this clonotype: Without the conserved terminal phenylalanine or tryptophan, this CDR3 likely stems from a read error. This CDR3 is CASSTRGDHYGYTI. As DNA, the CDR3 is TGTGCCAGCAGCACCCGGGGGGACCACTATGGCTACACCATC. The V and J genes are TRBV27 and TRBJ1-2; D may be TRBD1 (5 bases). CDR1 is MNHEY and CDR2 is SMNVEV in the germline V gene (reference sequence). The CDR3 has 14 amino acids. V lost 6 bases and J lost 3, with 14 bases in between.

The chain links TRBV29-1 to TRBJ1-1; D is unclear. Trimming left V 1 base short and J 0 bases short, with 6 bases between. The CDR3 runs to 13 residues. Germline CDR1 reads SQVTM; CDR2 reads ANQGSEA. CDR3 nucleotide sequence: TGCAGCGTTGAAGGGGCGTTGAACACTGAAGCTTTCTTT. Residues: CSVEGALNTEAFF.

This clonotype was observed a handful of times. J is TRBJ1-2 and V is TRBV27; D not resolved. Trimming pared 4 bases from V and 0 bases from J, leaving 24 bases between. Germline V gives CDR1 MNHEY, CDR2 SMNVEV (reference sequence). The CDR3 runs to 19 residues. CDR3 loop: CASSSTWARGGPANYGYTF. The CDR3 region has the DNA TGTGCCAGCAGTTCCACATGGGCCCGCGGCGGCCCTGCTAACTATGGCTACACCTTC.

This clonotype was seen a handful of times. The chain has TRBV6-5 and TRBJ1-1; D remains unclear. Trimming stripped 5 bases from V and 4 bases from J, with 14 bases between. Germline V lookup: CDR1 MNHEY, CDR2 SVGAGI. The CDR3 runs to 14 residues. In DNA, the CDR3 is TGTGCCAGCAGTGTGGACGGAAGGCTCACTGAAGCTTTCTTT. This translates into CASSVDGRLTEAFF.

This clonotype has more than one count but fewer than ten. The chain employs TRBV7-2 and TRBJ2-1; 9 nucleotides line up with TRBD2. This CDR3 is 15 amino acids long. CDR1 is SGHTA, CDR2 FQGNSA, per germline. V was clipped by 7 bases and J by 4 bases; unmatched bases: 8. The DNA for the CDR3 is TGTGCCAGCACCCAGGCGGGGGGGATTTACAATGAGCAGTTCTTC. Amino acids: CASTQAGGIYNEQFF.

The rearrangement links TRBV24-1 to TRBJ2-1, with D possibly being TRBD2 (6 bases). CDR3 length: 15 residues. Per germline, CDR1 KGHDR and CDR2 SFDVKD. Trimming cost V 3 bases and J 8 bases, with 16 bases left between them. The CDR3 sequence is CATSDPPDGEDEQFF. DNA for the CDR3: TGTGCCACCAGTGATCCCCCCGACGGGGAGGATGAGCAGTTCTTC.

This chain connects TRBV4-3 to TRBJ1-1; D is perhaps TRBD1 (6 bases). The CDR3 is made up of 16 amino acids. V lost 0 bases, J lost 4 bases, and 15 bases lay in between. From germline, CDR1 is LGHNA and CDR2 YSLEER. CDR3 bases: TGCGCCAGCAGCCAAGATTTCAGGGGCTTCGGCACTGAAGCTTTCTTT. This translates into CASSQDFRGFGTEAFF.

V usage is TRBV6-5 and J usage is TRBJ2-1; the match to TRBD1 covers 9 bases. CDR3 size: 16 residues. Per germline, CDR1 MNHEY and CDR2 SVGAGI. The V gene end was trimmed by 5 bases and the J gene end by 6 bases; junction bases not matched to a gene: 11. Written as DNA, the CDR3 is TGTGCCAGCAGTCCTGACAGGGGGGCTCATCTCAATGAGCAGTTCTTC. Translation gives CASSPDRGAHLNEQFF.

This clonotype was observed a handful of times. V and J are TRBV6-5 and TRBJ1-3; 7 bases map to TRBD1. The germline CDR1 and CDR2 sequences are MNHEY and SVGAGI. The CDR3 has 15 residues. The junction had 9 bases not matched to a gene; V was cut back by 6 bases and J by 4 bases. The CDR3 spells CASSSALTGGNTIYF. The DNA for the CDR3 is TGTGCCAGCAGCTCCGCACTGACAGGGGGAAACACCATATATTTT.

Turning to this clonotype: Possible read error: a much larger clone is one base away. Because the CDR3 is missing its conserved closing phenylalanine or tryptophan, this is likely a read error. This chain connects TRBV12-3 or TRBV12-4 to TRBJ1-1, with TRBD1 matching over 8 bases. The CDR3 sequence is 15 residues long. Unmatched junction bases numbered 7, after V lost 6 bases and J lost 1 base. The CDR3 reads CASRARQGWNTEAFL. The CDR3 bases are TGTGCCAGCAGGGCCCGACAGGGGTGGAACACTGAAGCTTTCTTG.

The chain combines TRBV7-9 with TRBJ1-1, with D hard to call. Germline assignment: CDR1 SEHNR and CDR2 FQNEAQ (reference sequence). The length of the CDR3 is 17 residues. V was cut by 6 bases and J by 0 bases, with 20 bases left in between. CDR3 amino acids: CASRLKSDPEMNTEAFF. CDR3 DNA: TGTGCCAGCAGACTTAAGTCAGACCCAGAAATGAACACTGAAGCTTTCTTT.

This clonotype was seen more than once but under ten times. This rearrangement joins TRBV6-6 to TRBJ1-5; D remains unclear. The CDR3 is 14 residues long. V lost 7 bases, J lost 2 bases, and 12 bases lay in between. Germline CDR1 reads MNHNY; CDR2 reads SVGAGI (reference sequence). The CDR3 DNA reads TGTGCCAGCAAAGGGCTGGCTGGCAATCAGCCCCAGCATTTT. Translated: CASKGLAGNQPQHF.

This clonotype was seen only a few times. The chain couples TRBV20-1 to TRBJ1-2, with D possibly matching TRBD1 (5 bases). The germline CDR1 and CDR2 sequences are DFQATT and SNEGSKA (reference sequence). Trimming shortened V by 7 bases and J by 5 bases, and 14 bases separated the two germline ends. The CDR3 is made up of 12 amino acids. For the CDR3, the DNA is TGCAGTGGACGACAGAGAAGTTATGGCTACACCTTC. It specifies CSGRQRSYGYTF.

V gene TRBV29-1 combines with J gene TRBJ2-1; D remains unclear. CDR3 length equals 13 residues. Germline V gene lookup returns CDR1 SQVTM and CDR2 ANQGSEA. The V end was cut by 4 bases, the J end by 3 bases, with 10 bases between. This CDR3 reads CSVGLKDYNEQFF. In nucleotides, the CDR3 is TGCAGCGTTGGGTTGAAGGACTACAATGAGCAGTTCTTC.

This chain links TRBV14 with TRBJ1-4; weak D call: TRBD1 (5 bases). This CDR3 contains 15 residues. Germline lookup yields CDR1 SGHDN and CDR2 FVKESK. V was pared by 5 bases and J by 8 bases, with 18 bases between. This CDR3 is CASSSFQGMEEKLFF. The DNA of the CDR3 is TGTGCCAGCAGCTCCTTCCAGGGAATGGAGGAAAAACTGTTTTTT.

The chain combines TRBV11-1 with TRBJ2-6; D perhaps matches TRBD1 (6 bases). CDR1 SGHAT and CDR2 FQDESV come from the germline V gene (reference sequence). The CDR3 length is 16 residues. V lost 5 bases to trimming and J lost 0 bases, with 11 bases between them. The CDR3 spells CASSPGQNSGANVLTF. The CDR3 DNA reads as TGTGCCAGCAGCCCTGGACAGAACTCTGGGGCCAACGTCCTGACTTTC.

The rearrangement uses TRBV7-3 and TRBJ1-6, with TRBD1 matching over 8 bases. Per germline, CDR1 SGHTA and CDR2 FQGTGA. The CDR3 runs 13 residues. V was pared by 5 bases and J by 10 bases, with 4 bases of the junction left unmatched. The CDR3 sequence: CASSRTGSSPLHF. For the CDR3, the DNA is TGTGCCAGCAGCCGGACAGGGTCGTCACCCCTCCACTTT.

This chain uses TRBV5-5 with TRBJ2-7; TRBD1 matches at 7 bases. The germline V gene encodes CDR1 SGHKS and CDR2 YYEKEE (reference sequence). This CDR3 region has 14 residues. Unmatched junction bases numbered 4, after V lost 2 bases and J lost 2 bases. The CDR3 nucleotides read TGTGCCAGCAGCTTACAGGGGACCACCTACGAGCAGTACGTC. Translation: CASSLQGTTYEQYV.

The chain employs TRBV6-2 or TRBV6-3 and TRBJ1-1; tentative D call: TRBD1 (5 bases). Germline V gives CDR1 MNHEY, CDR2 SVGEGT. CDR3 size: 14 residues. Trimming cost V 8 bases and J 7 bases, with 20 bases left between them. In nucleotides, the CDR3 is TGTGCCAGCTCAGGTGGGGCAGGAGAAGGTGAAGCTTTCTTT. Amino acids: CASSGGAGEGEAFF.

This clonotype has only a few counts. The chain recombines TRBV19 with TRBJ2-6; D might be TRBD2 (6 bases). The CDR3 is 19 residues long. Germline CDR1 LNHDA, CDR2 SQIVND (reference sequence). V was cut by 7 bases and J by 0 bases, with 22 bases left in between. The CDR3 spells CASNPIIGTDSSGANVLTF. CDR3 coding DNA: TGTGCCAGTAACCCAATAATAGGGACTGATAGCTCTGGGGCCAACGTCCTGACTTTC.

The chain joins TRBV7-6 to TRBJ1-5; D might be TRBD1 (5 bases). Per the germline V gene, CDR1 is SGHVS and CDR2 is FNYEAQ. The CDR3 covers 19 residues. V gave up 2 bases and J gave up 0 bases, with 20 bases separating them. The CDR3 region has the DNA TGTGCCAGCAGCTTATATGTGACAGACAACCTGTATAGCAATCAGCCCCAGCATTTT. Translated, it gives CASSLYVTDNLYSNQPQHF.